This T cell receptor (beta chain) derives from a study of neurological immune-mediated disorders. Study conclusions and caveats: The multiple sclerosis repertoire cluster was associated with no clinical or MRI feature.

Germline assignment: CDR1 DFQATT and CDR2 SNEGSKA (reference sequence). The V segment lost 6 bases and the J segment 2 bases; nucleotides outside the gene matches: 6. The CDR3 spans 14 residues. TCRdb fed the 5' RACE reads into MiXCR, producing one record per CDR3 protein. The sample carries 65,000 to 85,000 distinct CDR3 sequences, around 3% recorded once. The sample holds many counts of this clonotype. Its antigen is not identified. Sequences were obtained from PBMCs. The TCR was taken from a woman aged 45-65 years with multiple sclerosis. V and J are TRBV20-1 and TRBJ2-5, with 10 bases identical to TRBD2. The CDR3 reads CSALSGGSQETQYF. The CDR3 DNA is TGCAGTGCCCTTAGCGGGGGGTCACAAGAGACCCAGTACTTC.